This record concerns one T cell receptor beta chain sequence. The antigen is not known. Germline loops: CDR1 SGHTA, CDR2 FQGNSA. The CDR3 length is 15 residues. Trimming removed 2 bases from V and 0 bases from J, with 8 bases in between. Every sample had a minimum of 6 million PBMCs isolated. The data stem from a study of blood T cells in healthy people across ages. Study-wide results and limits: Naive T cell percentage showed a strong correlation with the diversity of TCR beta.

Primers used in a second PCR of about 6 to 11 cycles were a sample-barcoded 5' primer and a J-beta primer mix. A template-switch adaptor containing 12 random nucleotides labeled each cDNA molecule. MiXCR, applied by TCRdb to the 5' RACE reads, yields one record per CDR3 protein. In the table there are 1.5 million to 2 million distinct CDR3 sequences, just under 50% of which are singletons. Sequencing was carried out using blood. The chain employs TRBV7-2 and TRBJ1-5, with TRBD1 as a possible D gene (5 bases). The clonotype comes from a woman aged 40 to 50 in good health. The CDR3 DNA sequence: TGTGCCAGCAGCTTAATAGGGGATAGCAATCAGCCCCAGCATTTT. This codes for CASSLIGDSNQPQHF. Based on the CDR3 plus reference TRBV7-2 and TRBJ1-5, the full variable domain is GAGVSQSPSNKVTEKGKDVELRCDPISGHTALYWYRQSLGQGLEFLIYFQGNSAPDKSGLPSDRFSAERTGGSVSTLTIQRTQQEDSAVYLCASSLIGDSNQPQHFGDGTRLSIL.